These 32 T cell receptor beta chains were sequenced from one sample in a study of blood T cell repertoires in COVID-19. Libraries were prepared by immunoSEQ multiplex PCR; TCRdb keeps only in-frame clonotypes and omits some of them. Of roughly 200,000 clones listed, 75% to 90% are singletons. Sequenced sample: PBMCs or T cells enriched from blood (not recorded which). Receptors were obtained from a woman in her thirties who had recovered from COVID-19.

This clone was detected only a few times. The chain is built from TRBV5-1 and TRBJ2-7; TRBD2 aligns across 13 bases. The ends lost 5 bases at V and 2 bases at J; junction bases unmatched: 4. This CDR3 has 15 amino acids. In germline, CDR1 is SGHRS, CDR2 YFSETQ. Here the CDR3 reads CASRIGTSGTYEQYF. As DNA, the CDR3 is TGCGCCAGCAGGATTGGGACTAGCGGGACCTACGAGCAGTACTTC.

J is TRBJ1-4 and V is TRBV19; tentatively, D is TRBD1 (5 bases). The CDR3 contains 14 residues. Per germline, CDR1 LNHDA and CDR2 SQIVND (reference sequence). V lost 6 bases and J lost 10, with 18 bases in between. For the CDR3, the DNA is TGTGCCAGTAGCGTTATACCGACCCAGGGAAAACTGTTTTTT. Translated, it gives CASSVIPTQGKLFF.

The J gene is TRBJ2-1, the V gene TRBV24-1; 8 bases fit TRBD1. J lost 8 bases, V lost 9 bases, and 5 bases had no gene match. The germline CDR1 and CDR2 sequences are KGHDR and SFDVKD. This CDR3 comprises 12 residues. The CDR3 region has the DNA TGTGCCACCGGACAGGGCCTTGATGAGCAGTTCTTC. This gives the protein CATGQGLDEQFF.

Only a few counts were recorded for this clone. V usage is TRBV30 and J usage is TRBJ1-5; TRBD1 agrees at 10 bases. The CDR3 runs to 14 residues. With V trimmed by 2 bases and J by 4 bases, 2 bases remained unmatched. The germline gives CDR1 GTSNPN, CDR2 SVGIG (reference sequence). CDR3 loop: CAWSRDRGNQPQHF. Here the CDR3 DNA reads TGTGCCTGGAGTAGGGACAGGGGAAATCAGCCCCAGCATTTT.

The chain links TRBV11-3 to TRBJ2-3; TRBD2 matches 7 bases. Germline V gene data show CDR1 as SGHNT and CDR2 as YENEEA. The CDR3 is 16 amino acids. The junction had 4 bases not matched to a gene; V was cut back by 0 bases and J by 1 base. The CDR3 bases are TGTGCCAGCAGCTTAGAATTGGGGGGGGGCACAGATACGCAGTATTTT. As protein: CASSLELGGGTDTQYF.

This chain uses TRBV6-2 or TRBV6-3 with TRBJ2-7, with 8 bases lining up with TRBD2. V lost 4 bases, J lost 1 base, and 3 bases stayed unmatched. Germline CDR1 is MNHEY and CDR2 is SVGEGT. The CDR3 is 14 amino acids. The CDR3 sequence is CASSFGGGSYEQYF. The DNA of the CDR3 is TGTGCCAGCAGTTTCGGGGGGGGGTCCTACGAGCAGTACTTC.

This chain joins TRBV2 and TRBJ2-6; 7 nucleotides line up with TRBD1. The CDR3 has 16 amino acids. The V gene end was trimmed by 4 bases and the J gene end by 2 bases; junction bases not matched to a gene: 5. Germline V CDR1 and CDR2: SNHLY, FYNNEI. The CDR3 here is CASSVSTGAGANVLTF. In nucleotides, the CDR3 is TGTGCCAGCAGTGTATCCACAGGGGCTGGGGCCAACGTCCTGACTTTC.

This clone was seen a few times. The chain couples TRBV9 to TRBJ2-3; a possible D gene is TRBD2 (7 bases). The CDR3 has 15 amino acids. The germline CDR1 and CDR2 sequences are SGDLS and YYNGEE. V lost 3 bases to trimming and J lost 1 base, with 12 bases between them. The CDR3 loop is CASSGLGGGTDTQYF. DNA of the CDR3: TGTGCCAGCAGCGGTCTAGGGGGGGGCACAGATACGCAGTATTTT.

The rearrangement uses TRBV5-1 and TRBJ1-1; D remains unclear. The ends were cut back, 0 bases at V and 1 base at J, with 7 bases in the middle. The CDR3 loop spans 14 amino acids. Germline CDR1 is SGHRS and CDR2 is YFSETQ. CDR3: CASSLVSGNTEAFF. CDR3 nucleotides: TGCGCCAGCAGCTTGGTTTCCGGGAACACTGAAGCTTTCTTT.

The chain recombines TRBV19 with TRBJ1-2; 11 bases are a match to TRBD1. From germline, CDR1 is LNHDA and CDR2 SQIVND (reference sequence). The CDR3 spans 19 residues. V was clipped by 0 bases and J by 8 bases; unmatched bases: 17. The CDR3 DNA is TGTGCCAGTAGTATAGATCGACCCGGGACAGGGGGACTTCGGAGGGGCTACACCTTC. Its translation: CASSIDRPGTGGLRRGYTF. The entire variable domain, with the rest obtained from reference TRBV19 and TRBJ1-2, is as follows: DGGITQSPKYLFRKEGQNVTLSCEQNLNHDAMYWYRQDPGQGLRLIYYSQIVNDFQKGDIAEGYSVSREKKESFPLTVTSAQKNPTAFYLCASSIDRPGTGGLRRGYTFGSGTRLTVV.

This chain links TRBV5-6 with TRBJ2-3; a weak D match, TRBD2 (5 bases). V was trimmed by 1 base and J by 1 base, leaving 13 bases between them. The CDR3 covers 16 residues. Per the germline V gene, CDR1 is SGHDT and CDR2 is YYEEEE. The CDR3 sequence: CASSLKIGGRTDTQYF. In nucleotides, the CDR3 is TGTGCCAGCAGCTTGAAAATCGGCGGGCGCACAGATACGCAGTATTTT.

The chain is built from TRBV21-1 and TRBJ1-1; the DNA was not compared with TRBD1, the D call given in the table. TRBV21-1 is a pseudogene segment. There are 20 residues in the CDR3. The CDR3 DNA follows: TGTGCCAGCAGCAAACCCACCCGAGTCCACAGGGGCGAGGAGAACACTGAAGCTTTCTTT. The encoded protein is CASSKPTRVHRGEENTEAFF.

V gene TRBV7-9 combines with J gene TRBJ2-7; TRBD1 agrees at 8 bases. The J segment lost 0 bases and the V segment lost 2 bases, leaving 0 bases of the junction unmatched. The V gene's germline CDR1 is SEHNR and CDR2 FQNEAQ (reference sequence). This CDR3 comprises 14 residues. The CDR3 reads CASSLQGASYEQYF. CDR3 sequence (DNA): TGTGCCAGCAGCTTACAGGGGGCCTCCTACGAGCAGTACTTC.

The chain joins TRBV30 to TRBJ1-2, with 7 bases lining up with TRBD1. Germline CDR1 GTSNPN, CDR2 SVGIG (reference sequence). The J segment lost 3 bases and the V segment lost 7 bases, leaving 11 bases of the junction unmatched. This CDR3 spans 14 amino acids. The CDR3 region has the DNA TGTGCCTCCGATGGGCAGGGGGATTACTATGGCTACACCTTC. Translating it yields CASDGQGDYYGYTF.

The rearrangement joins TRBV18 to TRBJ2-1; 9 nucleotides align to TRBD1. CDR3 length equals 17 residues. V trimming: 3 bases; J trimming: 0 bases; junction bases outside the gene matches: 6. Germline values: CDR1 KGHSH, CDR2 LQKENI. The DNA for the CDR3 is TGTGCCAGCTCACCGATACAGGGGGCGAGCTCCTACAATGAGCAGTTCTTC. It translates to CASSPIQGASSYNEQFF.

The sample holds one count of this clone. V gene TRBV9 combines with J gene TRBJ2-2, with 12 bases identical to TRBD2. Germline V gives CDR1 SGDLS, CDR2 YYNGEE. V shed 5 bases, J shed 0 bases, and the junction held 5 bases outside the gene matches. The CDR3 contains 17 residues. The CDR3 sequence: CASSTRLAGANTGELFF. The CDR3 bases are TGTGCCAGCAGTACCCGACTAGCGGGGGCGAACACCGGGGAGCTGTTTTTT.

This chain uses TRBV4-3 with TRBJ2-1; 8 bases agree with TRBD1. CDR1 is LGHNA and CDR2 is YSLEER in the germline V gene. With V trimmed by 1 base and J by 2 bases, 1 base remained unmatched. This CDR3 spans 15 amino acids. In DNA form, the CDR3 reads TGCGCCAGCAGCCAAGTACAGGGGGCCTACAATGAGCAGTTCTTC. Residues: CASSQVQGAYNEQFF.

This clone was counted a few times. This chain joins TRBV10-3 and TRBJ2-7; 8 bases agree with TRBD1. Trimming removed 6 bases from V and 7 bases from J; junction bases left unmatched: 8. This CDR3 is 13 amino acids long. Germline CDR1 is ENHRY and CDR2 is SYGVKD. The CDR3 sequence is CAISVQGVGEQYF. The CDR3 coding sequence is TGTGCCATCAGCGTACAGGGGGTTGGGGAGCAGTACTTC.

The V and J genes are TRBV5-1 and TRBJ1-4; 9 nucleotides match TRBD1. This CDR3 has 16 amino acids. V dropped 0 bases and J dropped 4; count of bases not matched to a gene: 4. CDR1 and CDR2 (germline): SGHRS, YFSETQ. The chain's CDR3 is CASSLDRGRGNEKLFF. The CDR3 DNA follows: TGCGCCAGCAGCTTGGACAGGGGGCGCGGTAATGAAAAACTGTTTTTT.

The gene calls are TRBV2 and TRBJ1-5; TRBD1 aligns across 8 bases. Germline V gene sequence: CDR1 SNHLY, CDR2 FYNNEI. This CDR3 is built from 15 residues. After removal of 5 bases from V and 6 bases from J, the junction contained 9 bases not matched to a gene. The CDR3 spells CASSPDRAGGQPQHF. The CDR3 coding sequence is TGTGCCAGCAGTCCGGACAGGGCTGGGGGTCAGCCCCAGCATTTT.

This rearrangement joins TRBV6-5 to TRBJ1-3; D ambiguous. The V and J ends lost 5 bases and 0 bases respectively, with 11 bases between them. CDR3 length: 15 amino acids. Germline CDR1 is MNHEY and CDR2 is SVGAGI. For the CDR3, the DNA is TGTGCCAGCAGTCACGACATAGGCTCTGGAAACACCATATATTTT. This gives the protein CASSHDIGSGNTIYF.

The chain employs TRBV3-1 (or the pseudogene TRBV3-2) and TRBJ2-4, with D perhaps matching TRBD2 (7 bases). There are 14 residues in the CDR3. Germline assignment: CDR1 LGHDT and CDR2 YNNKEL (reference sequence). V was pared by 4 bases and J by 6 bases, with 13 bases between. The CDR3 sequence is CASSPRGGGNIQYF. The CDR3 coding sequence is TGTGCCAGCAGCCCCCGGGGAGGGGGAAACATTCAGTACTTC.

The chain carries TRBV18 and TRBJ1-2, with TRBD1 matching over 7 bases. V lost 5 bases, J lost 1 base, and 10 bases stayed unmatched. CDR1 and CDR2 (germline): KGHSH, LQKENI. The CDR3 sequence is 16 residues long. CDR3 loop: CASSKATGNHNYGYTF. CDR3 bases: TGTGCCAGCTCAAAAGCGACAGGGAACCATAACTATGGCTACACCTTC.

V gene TRBV6-2 or TRBV6-3 combines with J gene TRBJ1-5, with D maybe TRBD1 (6 bases). Germline CDR1 reads MNHEY; CDR2 reads SVGEGT. There are 16 residues in the CDR3. V lost 0 bases and J 2 bases, leaving 11 bases between the germline ends. The CDR3 loop is CASSYSLGAGNQPQHF. The CDR3 DNA sequence: TGTGCCAGCAGTTACTCCCTGGGGGCAGGCAATCAGCCCCAGCATTTT.

The chain recombines TRBV9 with TRBJ2-3, with 8 bases fitting TRBD2. The CDR3 has 15 residues. The germline V gene has CDR1 SGDLS and CDR2 YYNGEE. The V gene end was trimmed by 3 bases and the J gene end by 2 bases; junction bases not matched to a gene: 5. CDR3 nucleotides: TGTGCCAGCAGCGATGCGGGGGGAAACACAGATACGCAGTATTTT. Its protein is CASSDAGGNTDTQYF.

The rearrangement joins TRBV5-1 to TRBJ2-7, with D possibly TRBD1 on 6 matching bases. The CDR3 is 16 residues long. Deletions cut 3 bases from V and 5 bases from J, with 21 bases between. The germline CDR1 and CDR2 sequences are SGHRS and YFSETQ. CDR3 in DNA: TGCGCCAGCAGCTCCCGGGACACCCTCCGGAACCACGAGCAGTACTTC. Amino acids: CASSSRDTLRNHEQYF.

V gene TRBV5-6 combines with J gene TRBJ1-4; D call uncertain. This CDR3 comprises 14 residues. The V gene lost 0 bases and the J gene lost 7 bases, with 10 bases spanning the gap. Germline V CDR1 and CDR2: SGHDT, YYEEEE. CDR3 nucleotide sequence: TGTGCCAGCAGCTTGGAGGCAGGCCGTGAAAAACTGTTTTTT. Amino acid sequence: CASSLEAGREKLFF. The full variable domain, in which reference TRBV5-6 and TRBJ1-4 provide the parts outside the CDR3, is DAGVTQSPTHLIKTRGQQVTLRCSPKSGHDTVSWYQQALGQGPQFIFQYYEEEERQRGNFPDRFSGHQFPNYSSELNVNALLLGDSALYLCASSLEAGREKLFFGSGTQLSVL.

J is TRBJ1-2 and V is TRBV11-2, with 8 bases aligning to TRBD1. This CDR3 comprises 12 residues. Germline V lookup: CDR1 SGHAT, CDR2 FQNNGV. With V trimmed by 5 bases and J by 10 bases, 6 bases remained unmatched. The chain's CDR3 is CASSPGQANYTF. The CDR3 DNA reads TGTGCCAGCAGCCCGGGACAGGCCAACTACACCTTC.

The gene calls are TRBV20-1 and TRBJ1-5; D gene ambiguous. The germline V gene has CDR1 DFQATT and CDR2 SNEGSKA (reference sequence). V was shortened by 3 bases and J by 2 bases, with 17 bases between the two germline ends. This CDR3 has 16 residues. CDR3 in amino acids: CSASSPGGYGNQPQHF. The DNA for the CDR3 is TGCAGTGCTAGTTCACCGGGAGGGTATGGCAATCAGCCCCAGCATTTT.

This clone was seen once. Within the sample, other DNA sequences also encode this same CDR3. The rearrangement uses TRBV7-2 and TRBJ1-5; D call uncertain. CDR3 length: 13 amino acids. Deletions cut 1 base from V and 4 bases from J, with 5 bases between. Germline V gene sequence: CDR1 SGHTA, CDR2 FQGNSA. CDR3 DNA sequence: TGTGCCAGCAGCTTAGACACGAATCAGCCCCAGCATTTT. It yields the protein CASSLDTNQPQHF.

The rearrangement uses TRBV7-2 and TRBJ2-1; 8 bases are a match to TRBD1. J was trimmed by 6 bases and V by 1 base; bases with no gene match: 8. Germline V gene sequence: CDR1 SGHTA, CDR2 FQGNSA. This CDR3 region has 16 residues. As DNA, the CDR3 is TGTGCCAGCAGCTTAGTTAGCCAGGGGGCGATCAATGAGCAGTTCTTC. This translates into CASSLVSQGAINEQFF.

The chain uses TRBV11-3 and TRBJ2-3, with TRBD2 matching 10 bases. Looked up from germline, CDR1 is SGHNT and CDR2 is YENEEA. The CDR3 contains 16 residues. V trimming: 3 bases; J trimming: 4 bases; junction bases outside the gene matches: 7. This CDR3 reads CASSFNSGGWADTQYF. The CDR3, as DNA: TGTGCCAGCAGCTTTAATAGCGGGGGGTGGGCAGATACGCAGTATTTT.